This entry describes one TCR beta chain. No antigen is known for it. The data stem from a study of T cell responses to AZD1222 COVID-19 vaccine. The study's findings and limits: Spike was spanned by vaccine-associated CD4 TCRs, with dominance at 160-218 and 743-854.

Germline values: CDR1 MNHNS, CDR2 SASEGT. V lost 1 base, J lost 10 bases, and 5 bases lay in between. The CDR3 covers 12 residues. TCRdb keeps only in-frame clones here, not all; method: immunoSEQ multiplex PCR. The table lists fewer than 200,000 clones, roughly 92% of them singletons. The V call is TRBV6-1, the J call TRBJ1-6; no reliable D call. The sample here was peripheral blood, taken on day 0 of AZD1222 vaccination. The receptor comes from an adult in good health. The CDR3 here is CASSEGRSPLHF. In nucleotides, the CDR3 is TGTGCCAGCAGTGAAGGACGGTCACCCCTCCACTTT.